These 22 T cell receptor beta chains came from one sample sequenced in a study of CXCR3-negative and CXCR3-positive naive CD8 T cells. The libraries of TRB cDNA were prepared using 5' RACE with UMI labels. TCRdb reprocessed the 5' RACE reads, keeping one entry per CDR3 protein, no DNA. The sample spans some 28,000 distinct CDR3 sequences; the ten largest clones claim 10% to 13%. The specimen sequenced was memory CD8+ T cells from blood. These receptors were collected from a human donor in good health. Some clones in this sample may be carry-over from other donors' samples.

The chain recombines TRBV9 with TRBJ1-2. Germline V gives CDR1 SGDLS, CDR2 YYNGEE. This CDR3 is 17 amino acids long. CDR3 residues: CASSVAVDGEVGYGYTF.

The chain has TRBV3-1 and TRBJ1-1; TCRdb's D gene call, TRBD1, goes unchecked for lack of DNA. Germline CDR1 reads LGHDT; CDR2 reads YNNKEL (reference sequence). The CDR3 sequence is 12 residues long. The CDR3 loop is CASSRQGREAFF.

This chain uses TRBV6-6 with TRBJ2-1. The CDR3 spans 14 residues. Looked up from germline, CDR1 is MNHNY and CDR2 is SVGAGI (reference sequence). The CDR3 is CASSYSSVRYEQFF.

V is TRBV5-1 and J is TRBJ2-7. The germline CDR1 and CDR2 sequences are SGHRS and YFSETQ. The CDR3 is 15 residues long. This CDR3 reads CASSLGPRISYEQYF. The variable domain in full, with the rest retrieved from reference TRBV5-1 and TRBJ2-7, is KAGVTQTPRYLIKTRGQQVTLSCSPISGHRSVSWYQQTPGQGLQFLFEYFSETQRNKGNFPGRFSGRQFSNSRSEMNVSTLELGDSALYLCASSLGPRISYEQYFGPGTRLTVT.

The chain joins TRBV29-1 to TRBJ1-4; TCRdb's D gene call, TRBD1, goes unchecked for lack of DNA. Germline CDR1 reads SQVTM; CDR2 reads ANQGSEA. The CDR3 is 12 amino acids. The CDR3: CSVAGQSEKLFF.

The J gene is TRBJ1-1, the V gene TRBV27. The CDR3 has 14 amino acids. Germline V gene data show CDR1 as MNHEY and CDR2 as SMNVEV (reference sequence). This CDR3 is CASSPSGIIAEAFF.

This rearrangement joins TRBV13 to TRBJ2-7; TCRdb's D gene call, TRBD1, goes unchecked for lack of DNA. Germline V gives CDR1 PRHDT, CDR2 FYEKMQ (reference sequence). The CDR3 runs to 14 residues. CDR3 in amino acids: CASSSQGGQYEQYF.

This chain links TRBV5-1 with TRBJ2-7. The CDR3 totals 14 residues. Germline values: CDR1 SGHRS, CDR2 YFSETQ. The CDR3 here is CASSLAWGSYEQYF.

V gene TRBV4-1 combines with J gene TRBJ1-1. Germline V gene data show CDR1 as MGHRA and CDR2 as YSYEKL. The CDR3 is 14 residues long. The CDR3 region is CASSQDTWDTEAFF.

The chain couples TRBV6-2 or TRBV6-3 to TRBJ2-1. Germline V gene data show CDR1 as MNHEY and CDR2 as SVGEGT. This CDR3 comprises 16 residues. The CDR3 reads CASRPDVDPKGNEQFF.

V and J are TRBV15 and TRBJ2-5. The CDR3 length is 12 residues. Per the germline V gene, CDR1 is LNHNV and CDR2 is YYDKDF (reference sequence). The CDR3 protein is CATSQLRETQYF.

The gene calls are TRBV4-1 and TRBJ1-1. The CDR3 sequence is 16 residues long. Per the germline V gene, CDR1 is MGHRA and CDR2 is YSYEKL. CDR3 protein: CASSQDVVHLDTEAFF.

The rearrangement uses TRBV6-4 and TRBJ2-1; TCRdb's D call of TRBD2 is untestable without DNA. CDR3 length: 15 residues. From germline, CDR1 is MRHNA and CDR2 SNTAGT. The CDR3 sequence: CAGSDSTSGGVEQFF.

This chain connects TRBV7-2 to TRBJ1-4. There are 13 residues in the CDR3. Germline CDR1 is SGHTA and CDR2 is FQGNSA. The CDR3 loop is CASSLMEGGELFF.

This chain's CDR3 is CASSLELAGVAHEQYF. The chain uses TRBV5-4 and TRBJ2-7; TCRdb calls TRBD2, which cannot be checked without DNA. Per germline, CDR1 SGHNT and CDR2 YYREEE (reference sequence). The CDR3 loop spans 16 amino acids.

The chain has TRBV7-2 and TRBJ2-3; the TCRdb D gene call, TRBD1, has no DNA to confirm it. The V gene's germline CDR1 is SGHTA and CDR2 FQGNSA. The CDR3 loop spans 15 amino acids. The CDR3 sequence: CASSYSGGLTDTQYF.

The V gene is TRBV7-3, the J gene TRBJ2-5; TCRdb picks TRBD1, but there is no DNA to check that call. CDR1 and CDR2 from the germline V gene are SGHTA and FQGTGA. The CDR3 length is 15 residues. This CDR3 is CASSIYGTEQETQYF.

The rearrangement uses TRBV28 and TRBJ2-1; the TRBD1 assignment by TCRdb is unverifiable without DNA. Germline V gene lookup returns CDR1 MDHEN and CDR2 SYDVKM. The CDR3 contains 15 residues. CDR3 residues: CASSSRERGEREQFF.

The rearrangement joins TRBV9 to TRBJ1-1; TCRdb designates TRBD1, a call that cannot be tested without DNA. CDR1 SGDLS and CDR2 YYNGEE come from the germline V gene. This CDR3 is built from 16 residues. This CDR3 is CASSVASGGGSAEAFF.

The chain employs TRBV13 and TRBJ2-7; with no DNA, the TCRdb D assignment of TRBD2 cannot be verified. CDR1 PRHDT and CDR2 FYEKMQ come from the germline V gene (reference sequence). CDR3 size: 14 residues. CDR3: CASSDRGEAYEQYF.

The rearrangement links TRBV4-3 to TRBJ1-3. The CDR3 is 15 amino acids. CDR1 LGHNA and CDR2 YSLEER come from the germline V gene. CDR3 loop: CASKPRYNPGNTIYF.

V usage is TRBV20-1 and J usage is TRBJ2-7; the TCRdb call, TRBD2, lacks DNA for checking. Germline-derived CDR1 and CDR2 are DFQATT and SNEGSKA (reference sequence). The CDR3 contains 15 residues. The CDR3 loop is CSARFRAGPAREQYF.